This T cell receptor beta chain is drawn from a study of cytomegalovirus exposure and HLA in healthy donors. Overall study context: Samples from HLA-typed donors yielded some 85 million unique TCRs in an early data release.

Study results and limitations: Links to common viral pathogens appeared, in a later analysis, for several of the most significant clusters. Sequence variants that were highly shared formed a cluster that was likely a sequencing artifact. In a later analysis, the majority of CMV-associated beta chains seemingly showed HLA restriction.

About this clone: No antigen is known for it.

This PCR relied on a set of 60 Vbeta primers and 13 Jbeta primers. The data were produced by immunoSEQ multiplex PCR, yet TCRdb's version contains in-frame clones alone and is incomplete. The profile shows fewer than 90,000 clones, over 60% of them singletons. Germline V gene sequence: CDR1 MGHRA, CDR2 YSYEKL. CDR3 length: 19 residues. The V gene end was trimmed by 1 base and the J gene end by 5 bases; junction bases not matched to a gene: 13. The chain is built from TRBV4-1 and TRBJ1-6; 8 positions match TRBD1. The sample consisted of PBMCs. This clonotype was obtained from a female donor in good health and CMV-seronegative. The CDR3, as DNA: TGCGCCAGCAGCCAAGTAGGCAGGGGGCAATCGACGGATAATTCACCCCTCCACTTT. It encodes CASSQVGRGQSTDNSPLHF.